Many counts were recorded for the clone carrying this T cell receptor beta chain. The antigen remains unidentified. Alongside a J-beta primer mix, a sample-barcoded 5' primer served in a second PCR lasting about 7 to 11 cycles. Every sample returned 2.5 million or more CDR3-containing paired-end reads. Via MiXCR, TCRdb re-called the 5' RACE reads, giving one row per CDR3 protein. This sample has hundreds of thousands of distinct CDR3 sequences, with 21% found just once. Germline CDR1 reads DFQATT; CDR2 reads SNEGSKA (reference sequence). The CDR3 has 14 residues. V lost 5 bases, J lost 7 bases, and 13 bases stayed unmatched. The entry originates in a study of blood T cells in healthy people across ages. Overall study context: There was about one barcoded beta molecule captured by template switching per two T cells. Broader study findings: Diversity estimates drawn from one million T cells were deemed underestimates. Per-million-T-cell TCR beta diversity fell roughly linearly with age.

The rearrangement links TRBV20-1 to TRBJ2-5; 7 bases match TRBD2. The sample was blood. This clonotype was sampled from a man between 65 and 85 years old in good health. For the CDR3, the DNA is TGCAGTGCTCGGGAGGATGTCGGGAAAGGGACCCAGTACTTC. Translated: CSAREDVGKGTQYF.